This T cell receptor (beta chain) appears in the sequencing data of a study of blood T cell repertoires in COVID-19. Background on the study: There were acute and convalescent COVID-19 samples, and they came from the United States, Italy and Spain. T cells, B-cell-depleted T cells, or PBMCs supplied cDNA or gDNA.

This CDR3 has 11 residues. V dropped 3 bases and J dropped 4 bases, with 4 bases sitting between them. Germline CDR1 is GTSNPN and CDR2 is SVGIG (reference sequence). This clone occurred once. Other DNA sequences from this sample encode an identical CDR3 as well. As originally analysed: Reference gene primer amplification gave nucleated cell count estimates. The data were produced by immunoSEQ multiplex PCR, yet TCRdb's version contains in-frame clones alone and is incomplete. Clone size and the V and J calls come from that table; the DNA yielded D and trimming. The profile covers about 440,000 clones, with around 89% appearing a single time and over 4% taken by the ten largest.

This chain links TRBV30 with TRBJ1-3; D is undetermined. This sequence was found in a woman in her 30s with acute or convalescent COVID-19. Material for sequencing was peripheral blood. CDR3 coding DNA: TGTGCCTGGAGCCTGGGAAACACCATATATTTT. Amino acid sequence: CAWSLGNTIYF.